The clone carrying this T cell receptor (beta chain) was detected only once. Its antigen is unidentified. The data derive from a study of T cells and Merkel cell carcinoma outcomes. Overall study findings and caveats: Repertoire plus T-cell density reportedly predicted Merkel cell carcinoma outcomes.

TCRdb's table, derived via immunoSEQ multiplex PCR, lists solely in-frame clones and lacks some. The sample has approximately 20,000 clones, over 75% seen once. Trimming took off 2 bases at V and 1 base at J, with 9 bases between the two ends. The CDR3 runs 15 residues. The germline V gene has CDR1 MNHEY and CDR2 SVGAGI. The sequence derives from a human donor with Merkel cell carcinoma. The rearrangement joins TRBV6-5 to TRBJ1-5; no reliable D call. Sequencing was performed on tumor tissue from Merkel cell carcinoma. This CDR3 reads CASSYSVGSNQPQHF. The CDR3 DNA reads as TGTGCCAGCAGTTACAGTGTAGGGAGCAATCAGCCCCAGCATTTT.